This T cell receptor (beta chain) is from a study of blood T cell repertoires in COVID-19. The germline V gene has CDR1 SGHRS and CDR2 YFSETQ. This CDR3 spans 16 amino acids. V lost 5 bases to trimming and J lost 5 bases, with 17 bases between them. Generated by immunoSEQ multiplex PCR, the TCRdb table keeps only in-frame clones and is missing some. The sample lists about 250,000 clones, about 83% seen once, with 1.5% to 1.7% in the top ten. This clonotype was sampled from a middle-aged woman who had recovered from COVID-19. V is TRBV5-1 and J is TRBJ1-6; D uncertain. Sequences were obtained from peripheral blood. The CDR3 region is CASSNPSAGNNSPLHF. DNA for the CDR3: TGCGCCAGCAGTAATCCCTCTGCCGGGAATAATTCACCCCTCCACTTT.